This T cell receptor beta chain stems from a study of Ad26.COV2.S vaccination and SARS-CoV-2 variants. As for the study in general: Each vaccinee took Ad26.COV2.S intramuscularly, once or twice 56 days apart.

Between the trimmed V and J ends, which lost 5 bases and 0 bases, there was a span of 10 bases. Germline-derived CDR1 and CDR2 are MNHEY and SVGEGT. CDR3 size: 14 residues. Generated by immunoSEQ multiplex PCR, the TCRdb table keeps only in-frame clones and is missing some. This table has roughly 380,000 clones, roughly 85% appearing once. Study conclusions and caveats: The TCR breadth and depth analyses may have understated or missed part of the total T cell responses.

About this clone itself: What it binds is not known.

Treatment defined: over 15 received Ad26.COV2.S at low or high dose, single or two shots; about 5 received placebo; per-sample allocation not given. Sampling happened 63 days after the first vaccine or placebo injection. What was given as vaccine was an Ad26 vector encoding Wuhan-strain SARS-CoV-2 spike. This sample comprised peripheral blood, obtained in a trial of Ad26.COV2.S vaccine versus placebo. This receptor was obtained from a person aged 18-65 years who received the Ad26.COV2.S COVID-19 vaccine or a placebo. V gene TRBV6-2 or TRBV6-3 combines with J gene TRBJ1-2; weak D call: TRBD1 (5 bases). The CDR3 nucleotides are TGTGCCAGCAGTAGGGACCTTTCTAACTATGGCTACACCTTC. Amino acid sequence: CASSRDLSNYGYTF.